The source of this T cell receptor beta chain is a study of beta chain features in type 1 diabetes. For the study at large: Sorted cells from all samples, numbering 95 million to 140 million, were examined.

As every portion of the isolated RNA was reverse transcribed, the sequencing read expressed TCRB transcripts. Method: immunoSEQ multiplex PCR; TCRdb's copy keeps in-frame clones and lacks some. Of around 250,000 clones in the sample, around 68% were seen once. Study-wide findings and caveats: Patients' naive, central memory and Treg TCRB repertoires seemed closer to one another than those of healthy donors. TCRB CDR3 length was moderately but significantly reduced in all four CD4+ subsets of Type 1 diabetes patients.

Populations obtained by sorting all exceeded 98% purity. The CDR3 consists of 15 residues. In germline, CDR1 is SGHRS, CDR2 YFSETQ. After removal of 4 bases from V and 4 bases from J, the junction contained 6 bases not matched to a gene. Remarks on this clone: What it binds is unknown.

The clonotype comes from a young man in good health. This chain connects TRBV5-1 to TRBJ2-2; 8 positions agree with TRBD1. Sequencing input: naive CD4+ T cells from blood. In nucleotides, the CDR3 is TGCGCCAGCAGCCTCGGACAGGGCGGCACCGGGGAGCTGTTTTTT. Its translation: CASSLGQGGTGELFF.